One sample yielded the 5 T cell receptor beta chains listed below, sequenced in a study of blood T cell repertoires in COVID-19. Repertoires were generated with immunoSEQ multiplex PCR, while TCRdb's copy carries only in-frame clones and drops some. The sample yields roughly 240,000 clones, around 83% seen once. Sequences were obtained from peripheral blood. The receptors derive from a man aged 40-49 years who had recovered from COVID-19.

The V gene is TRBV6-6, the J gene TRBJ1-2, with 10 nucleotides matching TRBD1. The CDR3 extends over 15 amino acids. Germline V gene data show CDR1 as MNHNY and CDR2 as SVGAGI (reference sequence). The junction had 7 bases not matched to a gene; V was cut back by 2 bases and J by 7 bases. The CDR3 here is CASSYRDRGMGGYTF. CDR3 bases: TGTGCCAGCAGTTACCGGGACAGGGGAATGGGTGGCTACACCTTC.

This CDR3 reads CASSEWGQGYEQYF. CDR3 nucleotides: TGTGCCAGCAGTGAATGGGGCCAAGGCTACGAGCAGTACTTC. This chain joins TRBV25-1 and TRBJ2-7, with a possible D match to TRBD1 (5 bases). Germline CDR1 is MGHDK and CDR2 is SYGVNS. The length of the CDR3 is 14 residues. Trimming took 1 base from V and 3 from J, leaving 10 bases between them.

CDR3 sequence (DNA): TGTGCCAGAGACCGGGACAGAACTAACTATGGCTACACCTTC. It translates to CARDRDRTNYGYTF. This chain connects TRBV30 to TRBJ1-2; 7 bases are a match to TRBD1. This CDR3 is 14 amino acids long. Trimming cost V 8 bases and J 0 bases; bases outside gene matches: 9. Germline values: CDR1 GTSNPN, CDR2 SVGIG (reference sequence).

The CDR3 loop reads CATGRQASATNEKLFF. CDR3 coding DNA: TGTGCCACGGGAAGACAGGCCAGCGCCACTAATGAAAAACTGTTTTTT. This rearrangement joins TRBV10-3 to TRBJ1-4, with D perhaps TRBD1 (6 bases). Deletions cut 10 bases from V and 2 bases from J, with 20 bases between. Germline V gives CDR1 ENHRY, CDR2 SYGVKD. The CDR3 runs to 16 residues.

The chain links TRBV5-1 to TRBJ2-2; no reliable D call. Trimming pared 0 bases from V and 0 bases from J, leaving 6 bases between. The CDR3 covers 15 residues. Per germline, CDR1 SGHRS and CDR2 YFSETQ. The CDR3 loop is CASSLDTTNTGELFF. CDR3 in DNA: TGCGCCAGCAGCTTGGACACAACGAACACCGGGGAGCTGTTTTTT. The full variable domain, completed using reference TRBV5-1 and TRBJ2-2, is KAGVTQTPRYLIKTRGQQVTLSCSPISGHRSVSWYQQTPGQGLQFLFEYFSETQRNKGNFPGRFSGRQFSNSRSEMNVSTLELGDSALYLCASSLDTTNTGELFFGEGSRLTVL.